These T cell receptor beta chains were read from a single sample in a study of blood T cell repertoires in COVID-19. Clones were sequenced by immunoSEQ multiplex PCR, and TCRdb holds only the in-frame ones, with some missing. The data hold 200,000 to 250,000 clones, with roughly 90% observed a single time. Sequencing used peripheral blood. The receptors were sampled from a man aged 45-60 years with COVID-19, enrolled during active disease. Both conserved end residues are part of each CDR3. A D gene is named only where the DNA matches it firmly. Size tells how often a clone was seen (once, few, many) or the class of an expanded clone, and some rows leave it out.

CDR3 protein	J gene	V gene	clone size	D gene
CASSDKDRTNEKLFF	TRBJ1-4	TRBV18	-	-
CASSQETGRNEKLFF	TRBJ1-4	TRBV3-1/TRBV3-2	-	-
CASSLRGRQGDGYTF	TRBJ1-2	TRBV7-3	-	TRBD1
CASSLLGQGGAYEQYF	TRBJ2-7	TRBV5-5	-	TRBD1
CASSGAAGSTDTQYF	TRBJ2-3	TRBV2	-	-
CASSIFSVGEAYEQYF	TRBJ2-7	TRBV19	-	-
CASSQEPRQGAREAFF	TRBJ1-1	TRBV4-2	-	TRBD1
CASSPSRQGVAGELFF	TRBJ2-2	TRBV18	once	-
CASSLEQVGWLYPEAFF	TRBJ1-1	TRBV5-5	once	-
CASSYSTPSQPSSPYF	TRBJ2-4	TRBV6-2/TRBV6-3	-	-
CASSPETGGNQPQHF	TRBJ1-5	TRBV18	-	TRBD1
CASSNRGGGYGYTF	TRBJ1-2	TRBV19	few	-
CATSVTSGDTDTQYF	TRBJ2-3	TRBV24-1	-	TRBD2
CATRGGLGDGYTF	TRBJ1-2	TRBV24-1	-	-
CASSPLMRYTQYF	TRBJ2-3	TRBV5-8	-	-
CASSYSGGVYEQYF	TRBJ2-7	TRBV27	-	TRBD2
CASSLAGGNTGELFF	TRBJ2-2	TRBV7-2	-	-
CSASPGGEETQYF	TRBJ2-5	TRBV20-1	once	TRBD2
CASTNKWGSDSNQPQHF	TRBJ1-5	TRBV19	-	-
CASSPGQGGYSNQPQHF	TRBJ1-5	TRBV18	-	TRBD1
CASSTGTSGTYNEQFF	TRBJ2-1	TRBV19	-	TRBD2
CATSRVGTGGGSTDTQYF	TRBJ2-3	TRBV15	-	TRBD1
CASNPLTRNEGETQYF	TRBJ2-5	TRBV2	-	-
CASLEDTTNTEAFF	TRBJ1-1	TRBV5-1	-	-
CATSDLSRQGTDTQYF	TRBJ2-3	TRBV24-1	-	TRBD1
CASSFGTINYEQYF	TRBJ2-7	TRBV5-6	once	-
CASSSTSAGQPQHF	TRBJ1-5	TRBV5-5	-	-
CASSPQGGGYEQYF	TRBJ2-7	TRBV19	once	-
CASSYSSNEQFF	TRBJ2-1	TRBV6-6	few	-
CASSTQGSNQPQHF	TRBJ1-5	TRBV6-5	-	-
CASSAGGTEAFF	TRBJ1-1	TRBV2	-	TRBD1
CASSPLPPSGGTYYNEQFF	TRBJ2-1	TRBV7-2	-	TRBD2
CAWSHSDPLAMNSPLHF	TRBJ1-6	TRBV30	once	-
CASSLTRQLRGEKLFF	TRBJ1-4	TRBV7-8	-	-
CASSIAWENSYNEQFF	TRBJ2-1	TRBV19	-	-
CASSLKGEPYEQYF	TRBJ2-7	TRBV5-1	-	-
CASSEGVDQPQHF	TRBJ1-5	TRBV19	-	-
CAISESAGGGYTF	TRBJ1-2	TRBV10-3	-	TRBD1
CASSLVGQGPYEQYF	TRBJ2-7	TRBV7-2	once	-
CASGLAGGSGANVLTF	TRBJ2-6	TRBV12-5	once	-
CASSSGQVGSYSNQPQHF	TRBJ1-5	TRBV18	-	TRBD1
CASSPGTGGGGYTF	TRBJ1-2	TRBV9	-	TRBD1
CAISDGQGSVDSYTF	TRBJ1-2	TRBV10-3	many	-
CASSPLPARDRGSEAFF	TRBJ1-1	TRBV18	-	TRBD1
CASSSTRETQYF	TRBJ2-5	TRBV7-9	once	-
CASSQAPGSNYGYTF	TRBJ1-2	TRBV3-1/TRBV3-2	-	-
CASSPGLVGEQYF	TRBJ2-7	TRBV3-1/TRBV3-2	-	TRBD2
CASSSGLAGAHEQFF	TRBJ2-1	TRBV7-3	-	TRBD2
CASSSLPYEQYF	TRBJ2-7	TRBV28	-	-
CASNLAGGHEQYF	TRBJ2-7	TRBV7-2	-	TRBD2
CASSQEDRPSNEQYF	TRBJ2-7	TRBV4-3	once	TRBD1
CASSASGQGQSEQYF	TRBJ2-7	TRBV2	-	TRBD1
CASRVGGAPPGTQYF	TRBJ2-5	TRBV19	-	-